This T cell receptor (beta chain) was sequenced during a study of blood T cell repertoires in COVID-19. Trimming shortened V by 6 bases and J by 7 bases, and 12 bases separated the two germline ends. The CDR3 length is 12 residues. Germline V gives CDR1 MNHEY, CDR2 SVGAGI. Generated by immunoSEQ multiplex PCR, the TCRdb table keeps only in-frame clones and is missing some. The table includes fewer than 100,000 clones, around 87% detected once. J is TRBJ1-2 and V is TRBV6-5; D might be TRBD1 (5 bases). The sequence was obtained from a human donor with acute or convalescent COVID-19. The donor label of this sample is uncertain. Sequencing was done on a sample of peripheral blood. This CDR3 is CASRKGASGYTF. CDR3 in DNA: TGTGCCAGCAGAAAAGGGGCCAGTGGCTACACCTTC.